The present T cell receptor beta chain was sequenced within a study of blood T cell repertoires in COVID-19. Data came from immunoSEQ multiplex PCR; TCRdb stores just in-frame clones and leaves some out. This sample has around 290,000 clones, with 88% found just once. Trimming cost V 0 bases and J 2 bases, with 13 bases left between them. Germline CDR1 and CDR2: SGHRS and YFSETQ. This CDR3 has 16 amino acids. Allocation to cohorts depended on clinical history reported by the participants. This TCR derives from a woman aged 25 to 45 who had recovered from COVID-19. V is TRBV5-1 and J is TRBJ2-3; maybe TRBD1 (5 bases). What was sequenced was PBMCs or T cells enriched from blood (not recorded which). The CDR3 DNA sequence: TGCGCCAGCAGCTTGGGAGTACAGGTGGACACAGATACGCAGTATTTT. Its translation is CASSLGVQVDTDTQYF. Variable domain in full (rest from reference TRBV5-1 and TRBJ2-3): KAGVTQTPRYLIKTRGQQVTLSCSPISGHRSVSWYQQTPGQGLQFLFEYFSETQRNKGNFPGRFSGRQFSNSRSEMNVSTLELGDSALYLCASSLGVQVDTDTQYFGPGTRLTVL.